These T cell receptor beta chains were read from a single sample in a study of blood T cell repertoires in COVID-19. Repertoires were generated with immunoSEQ multiplex PCR, while TCRdb's copy carries only in-frame clones and drops some. Of hundreds of thousands of clones listed, 75% to 90% are singletons. Material: peripheral blood. The receptors were sampled from a woman between 70 and 85 years old with COVID-19, enrolled during active disease. The CDR3 runs from the conserved cysteine through the conserved F or W. The D gene is left open where the match is weak. The size entry is marked missing in some rows and otherwise reads once, few, many or a size class.

j_call	v_call	d_call	clone_size	cdr3_nt	cdr3_aa
TRBJ2-6	TRBV15	TRBD1	NA	TGTGCCACCCGGACAGGGGGGTCTGGGGCCAACGTCCTGACTTTC	CATRTGGSGANVLTF
TRBJ1-1	TRBV6-5	NA	NA	TGTGCCAGCAGCATGCAGGGTTTAAACACTGAAGCTTTCTTT	CASSMQGLNTEAFF
TRBJ1-6	TRBV5-1	TRBD1	once	TGCGCCAGCAGCCCCGCAGGGGGGTTTACTTCACCCCTCCACTTT	CASSPAGGFTSPLHF
TRBJ2-5	TRBV5-1	TRBD2	NA	TGCGCCAGCAGCCCAACCGGGGGGACCCAAGAGACCCAGTACTTC	CASSPTGGTQETQYF
TRBJ2-2	TRBV19	NA	NA	TGTGCCAGTAGTATCCCTGGGACACGGAGGACCGGGGAGCTGTTTTTT	CASSIPGTRRTGELFF
TRBJ1-1	TRBV27	TRBD1	once	TGTGCCAGCAGTTCATGGACAGGGGGGAACACTGAAGCTTTCTTT	CASSSWTGGNTEAFF
TRBJ2-5	TRBV10-3	TRBD2	NA	TGTGCCATCAGTGATTCCAGCGGGGGGGCCGGAGAGACCCAGTACTTC	CAISDSSGGAGETQYF
TRBJ2-5	TRBV3-1/TRBV3-2	TRBD1	NA	TGTGCCAGCTATAGACAGGGGGAAGAGACCCAGTACTTC	CASYRQGEETQYF
TRBJ1-2	TRBV30	NA	NA	TGTGCCTGGAAACGTGACCTAGATAGCTATGGCTACACCTTC	CAWKRDLDSYGYTF
TRBJ2-1	TRBV18	TRBD2	NA	TGTGCCAGCTCAACAGACATGGCGGGGGGGTATGAGCAGTTCTTC	CASSTDMAGGYEQFF
TRBJ2-5	TRBV9	TRBD2	NA	TGTGCCAGCAGCGTGAGCGGGGGGGAGGCAGAGACCCAGTACTTC	CASSVSGGEAETQYF
TRBJ1-4	TRBV4-3	NA	NA	TGCGCCAGCAGCCAGGGGGGATCTCAGGAAAAACTGTTTTTT	CASSQGGSQEKLFF
TRBJ2-5	TRBV4-3	TRBD2	NA	TGCGCCAGCAGCCAAGGCAGGCTAGCGGGGGGCTCGGAGACCCAGTACTTC	CASSQGRLAGGSETQYF
TRBJ2-6	TRBV4-3	NA	NA	TGCGCCAGCAGCCAAGAAGGCCGAGGCTCTGGGGCCAACGTCCTGACTTTC	CASSQEGRGSGANVLTF
TRBJ1-5	TRBV19	TRBD1	NA	TGTGCCAGTACTCGGACAGGGGATAGCAATCAGCCCCAGCATTTT	CASTRTGDSNQPQHF
TRBJ2-2	TRBV27	NA	once	TGTGCCAGCAGTTCCTCTAGCACCGGGGAGCTGTTTTTT	CASSSSSTGELFF
TRBJ1-5	TRBV2	TRBD1	NA	TGTGCCAGCAGGAGACAGGGACGAGACAATCAGCCCCAGCATTTT	CASRRQGRDNQPQHF
TRBJ2-3	TRBV6-4	NA	NA	TGTGCCAGCAGTGAAGGCTTGGGCGACACAGATACGCAGTATTTT	CASSEGLGDTDTQYF
TRBJ2-6	TRBV29-1	TRBD1	NA	TGCAGCGTTGTGACAGGGACGGGGGCCAACGTCCTGACTTTC	CSVVTGTGANVLTF
TRBJ1-5	TRBV2	TRBD1	NA	TGTGCCAGCAGGGGGACAGGGGCAAATCAGCCCCAGCATTTT	CASRGTGANQPQHF
TRBJ1-2	TRBV6-5	TRBD1	NA	TGTGCCAGCGGGCAGGGGGCCAACTATGGCTACACCTTC	CASGQGANYGYTF
TRBJ1-1	TRBV5-1	TRBD1	NA	TGCGCCAGCAGCTCGGACAGGGTTGGCACTGAAGCTTTCTTT	CASSSDRVGTEAFF
TRBJ2-5	TRBV21-1	NA	NA	TGTGCCAGCAGCACCCAGGGGGCCCAAGAGACCCAGTACTTC	CASSTQGAQETQYF
TRBJ2-5	TRBV7-7	NA	NA	TGTGCCAGCAGTCCGGGATCGGAGACCCAGTACTTC	CASSPGSETQYF
TRBJ2-6	TRBV7-9	NA	NA	TGTGCCAGCAGCTTGTCGGGCTCTGGGGCCAACGTCCTGACTTTC	CASSLSGSGANVLTF
TRBJ1-2	TRBV2	TRBD1	NA	TGTGCCAGCGACCGGACAGGGGGCGCGTCTAGTGGCTACACCTTC	CASDRTGGASSGYTF
TRBJ1-3	TRBV5-1	NA	NA	TGCGCCAGCGCCGAGGGAGGGGCTGGAAACACCATATATTTT	CASAEGGAGNTIYF
TRBJ2-3	TRBV5-1	NA	NA	TGCGCCAGCAGCTTGGGGGCATCACTTTACACAGATACGCAGTATTTT	CASSLGASLYTDTQYF
TRBJ2-7	TRBV4-1	TRBD2	once	TGCGCCAGCAGCCAAGATATCGACGGGACTAGCAACGAGCAGTACTTC	CASSQDIDGTSNEQYF
TRBJ1-1	TRBV30	TRBD1	NA	TGTGCCTGGGACAGGGATCGGGGCACTGAAGCTTTCTTT	CAWDRDRGTEAFF
TRBJ1-1	TRBV18	NA	few	TGTGCCAGCTCACCAGTCAGGGTAGTCCCTGAAGCTTTCTTT	CASSPVRVVPEAFF
TRBJ1-1	TRBV7-9	TRBD1	NA	TGTGCCAGCAGTAAGACTACAGGGGGCAGGACCAACACTGAAGCTTTCTTT	CASSKTTGGRTNTEAFF
TRBJ2-3	TRBV5-4	NA	once	TGTGCCAGCAGCTTTCAGGGTCCAGATACGCAGTATTTT	CASSFQGPDTQYF
TRBJ2-3	TRBV7-2	TRBD2	NA	TGTGCCAGCAGCCCAAGTCCCCCCTGGACTAGGGAGGGAACGCAGTATTTT	CASSPSPPWTREGTQYF
TRBJ2-3	TRBV5-1	TRBD2	once	TGCGCCAGCAGCCGGGCGACTAGCGGGGGGTCCACAGATACGCAGTATTTT	CASSRATSGGSTDTQYF
TRBJ1-2	TRBV3-1/TRBV3-2	TRBD1	NA	TGTGCCAGCATGCCAGGGACAGGCCTGAGTAACTATGGCTACACCTTC	CASMPGTGLSNYGYTF
TRBJ2-5	TRBV6-1	TRBD1	NA	TGTGCCAGCAGTGAAGCTGCTTACAGGGGCGCGGGAGAGACCCAGTACTTC	CASSEAAYRGAGETQYF